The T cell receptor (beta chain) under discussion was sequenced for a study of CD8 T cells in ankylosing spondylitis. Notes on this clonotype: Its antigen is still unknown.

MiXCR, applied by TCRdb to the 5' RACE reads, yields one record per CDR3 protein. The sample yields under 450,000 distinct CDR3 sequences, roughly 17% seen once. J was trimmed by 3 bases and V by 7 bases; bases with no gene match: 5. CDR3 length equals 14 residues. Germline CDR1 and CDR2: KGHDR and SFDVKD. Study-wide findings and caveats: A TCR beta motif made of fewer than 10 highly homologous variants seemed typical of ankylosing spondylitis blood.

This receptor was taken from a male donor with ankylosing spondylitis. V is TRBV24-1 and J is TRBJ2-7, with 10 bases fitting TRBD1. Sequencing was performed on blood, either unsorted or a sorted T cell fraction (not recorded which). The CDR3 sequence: CATRLDRGNYEQYF. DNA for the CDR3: TGTGCCACCAGACTGGACAGGGGGAACTACGAGCAGTACTTC.